This record concerns one T cell receptor beta chain sequence. The antigen remains unidentified. This specimen comes from a study of shared clonotypes between healthy human individuals. Running of the assay took place at deep level. This table comes from immunoSEQ multiplex PCR, and its TCRdb copy is limited to in-frame clones, with some not included. Of about 1 million clones in the sample, around 76% were seen once. Study observations and caveats: Naive CD4 clonotype sharing across a handful of donors was approximately 5%. Among donors, the sharing of clonotypes was expected to be influenced by sequencing depth.

The sequenced sample was memory CD4+ T cells sorted from blood. The subset here: CD45RA-negative fraction. This TCR was sampled from a man younger than 35 in good health.

The CDR3 is CASSLGMTDTLTEAFF. CDR3 DNA sequence: TGCGCCAGCAGCTTGGGTATGACAGATACCCTCACTGAAGCTTTCTTT. The chain combines TRBV5-1 with TRBJ1-1; tentative D call: TRBD1 (5 bases). The CDR3 contains 16 residues. The V gene lost 0 bases and the J gene lost 4 bases, with 16 bases spanning the gap. Germline loops: CDR1 SGHRS, CDR2 YFSETQ.